The rows below give T cell receptor beta chains drawn from one sample of a study of beta chain features in type 1 diabetes. The data were produced by immunoSEQ multiplex PCR, yet TCRdb's version contains in-frame clones alone and is incomplete. This table has approximately 170,000 clones, approximately 8% appearing once. Sequenced material: central memory CD4+ T cells from blood. The receptors stem from a man younger than 30 with type 1 diabetes. CDR3s include the opening cysteine and the closing phenylalanine or tryptophan. A D gene is named only where the DNA matches it firmly. Some rows have no size entry. The others give once, few or many, or a class for an expanded clone.

>NA|NA|TRBJ2-7|TRBV29-1
TGCAGCGTTGTGCTGGCAGGGTCGTACGAGCAGTACTTC
CSVVLAGSYEQYF
>TRBD1|few|TRBJ1-1|TRBV28
TGTGCCAGCACCGTCGGAGACAGGGGTGGGTGGGCTTTCTTT
CASTVGDRGGWAFF
>NA|NA|TRBJ2-2|TRBV2
TGTGCCAGCGCTCTCGGCGGGACCGGGGAGCTGTTTTTT
CASALGGTGELFF
>NA|many|TRBJ2-1|TRBV9
TGTGCCAGCAGCGTTGGGCAGGGTCGCTACAATGAGCAGTTCTTC
CASSVGQGRYNEQFF
>TRBD2|NA|TRBJ2-5|TRBV11-2
TGTGCCAGCTCGGCGGGAGGAGGACAAGAGACCCAGTACTTC
CASSAGGGQETQYF
>NA|few|TRBJ1-1|TRBV10-2
TGCGCCAGCAGTCGACAGATGAACACTGAAGCTTTCTTT
CASSRQMNTEAFF
>NA|few|TRBJ1-2|TRBV28
TGTGCCAGCAGTTCAAACAGGGTGTGGGGCTATGGCTACACCTTC
CASSSNRVWGYGYTF
>NA|NA|TRBJ2-7|TRBV5-1
TGCGCCAGCAAGTCACAGGGTTTGGACGAGCAGTACTTC
CASKSQGLDEQYF
>NA|few|TRBJ2-5|TRBV19
TGTGCCAGCAGGGCTGGGGAGACCCAGTACTTC
CASRAGETQYF
>NA|NA|TRBJ1-1|TRBV7-8
TGTGCCAGCAGCTCGGTGGTCGGGGTGGGGACTGAAGCTTTCTTT
CASSSVVGVGTEAFF
>NA|few|TRBJ1-1|TRBV5-1
TGCGCCAGCAGCTTGGAGGCAGGGGCATCTGAAGCTTTCTTT
CASSLEAGASEAFF
>TRBD1|NA|TRBJ1-5|TRBV7-8
TGTGCCAGCAGCTTAGAAGGGGACAGCTATCAGCCCCAGCATTTT
CASSLEGDSYQPQHF
>NA|NA|TRBJ2-5|TRBV19
TGTGCCAGTAGTATCAGGATCAGTTACCAAGAGACCCAGTACTTC
CASSIRISYQETQYF
>NA|many|TRBJ2-5|TRBV5-1
TGCGCCAGCAGCCCTGCAGGGGGGGAGACCCAGTACTTC
CASSPAGGETQYF
>NA|few|TRBJ2-3|TRBV28
TGTGCCAGCAGCCCCATGGGCCCAGATACGCAGTATTTT
CASSPMGPDTQYF
>TRBD2|few|TRBJ2-3|TRBV2
TGTGCCAGCAGATTACTAGCGGGGGTCACAGATACGCAGTATTTT
CASRLLAGVTDTQYF
>NA|few|TRBJ2-3|TRBV19
TGTGCCAGTAGTACCCGGGGGACAGATACGCAGTATTTT
CASSTRGTDTQYF
>TRBD2|NA|TRBJ2-3|TRBV7-2
TGTGCCAGCAGCGTACGGACTAGCGGGAGGCGGTCAGATACGCAGTATTTT
CASSVRTSGRRSDTQYF
>TRBD2|many|TRBJ2-3|TRBV5-1
TGCGCCAGCAGAGCGGGGGCTTCAGATACGCAGTATTTT
CASRAGASDTQYF
>NA|NA|TRBJ2-6|TRBV11-2
TGTGCCAGCAGCTTAGGGCAGGGGATGGCTGGGGCCAACGTCCTGACTTTC
CASSLGQGMAGANVLTF
>NA|NA|TRBJ1-3|TRBV9
TGTGCCAGCAGCGGATACGGGGTGGGAAACACCATATATTTT
CASSGYGVGNTIYF
>TRBD2|few|TRBJ2-5|TRBV7-2
TGTGCCAGCAGCGTTAGCGGGAGGGGACGCGAGACCCAGTACTTC
CASSVSGRGRETQYF
>TRBD1|few|TRBJ2-1|TRBV5-1
TGCGCCAGCAGCGAGGGGACAGGGACAGGGACCAATGAGCAGTTCTTC
CASSEGTGTGTNEQFF
>NA|NA|TRBJ1-5|TRBV6-5
TGTGCCAGCAGTTACTTGGGAGCCCAGCATTTT
CASSYLGAQHF
>NA|few|TRBJ2-5|TRBV19
TGTGCCAGTGCGGTCAGCCAAGAGACCCAGTACTTC
CASAVSQETQYF
>TRBD2|few|TRBJ2-7|TRBV18
TGTGCCAGCTCACTTACTAGCGGGAGACAGCAGTACTTC
CASSLTSGRQQYF
>NA|many|TRBJ2-1|TRBV14
TGTGCCAGCAGTTCCGACGGGATAAATGAGCAGTTCTTC
CASSSDGINEQFF
>NA|NA|TRBJ1-2|TRBV23-1
TGCGCCACCCGGCGCGGAAACTATGGCTACACCTTC
CATRRGNYGYTF
>NA|few|TRBJ2-3|TRBV27
TGTGCCAGCAGTCAACAGGGGCCGGGAGGCACAGATACGCAGTATTTT
CASSQQGPGGTDTQYF
>TRBD1|few|TRBJ2-5|TRBV7-9
TGTGCCAGCAGCCTTGGGACAGCGCAAGAGACCCAGTACTTC
CASSLGTAQETQYF
>TRBD2|NA|TRBJ2-7|TRBV4-1
TGCGCCAGCAGCCCGACTCCGGGGGGGCTTATCTACGAGCAGTACTTC
CASSPTPGGLIYEQYF
>NA|few|TRBJ2-5|TRBV9
TGTGCCAGCAGCGTATCGGGCGGGTACCAAGAGACCCAGTACTTC
CASSVSGGYQETQYF
>NA|NA|TRBJ2-1|TRBV19
TGTGCCAGTAAGGCCAGAGACAGCGACAATGAGCAGTTCTTC
CASKARDSDNEQFF
>TRBD1|NA|TRBJ1-2|TRBV7-9
TGTGCCAGCAGCTTAGGGCAGGGGGATGGCTACACCTTC
CASSLGQGDGYTF
>NA|few|TRBJ2-7|TRBV28
TGTGCCAGCAGTTTTGGCAGGGGCTACGAGCAGTACTTC
CASSFGRGYEQYF
>NA|NA|TRBJ1-6|TRBV9
TGTGCCAGCAGCTGGGACAATAATTCACCCCTCCACTTT
CASSWDNNSPLHF
>NA|few|TRBJ1-4|TRBV5-6
TGTGCCAGCAGCTTGGGGTCGCGGGCGCGAATCGAAAAACTGTTTTTT
CASSLGSRARIEKLFF
>TRBD1|NA|TRBJ1-2|TRBV10-3
TGTGCCATCAGATCCGACAGGGAAAATGGCTACACCTTC
CAIRSDRENGYTF
>NA|NA|TRBJ1-4|TRBV11-2
TGTGCCAGCAGCTTAGGTGGGACGGCGGGGGAAAAACTGTTTTTT
CASSLGGTAGEKLFF
>TRBD2|NA|TRBJ2-3|TRBV4-2
TGTGCCAGCAGCCCCAATCCCCTAGCGGGAGATACGCAGTATTTT
CASSPNPLAGDTQYF
>NA|few|TRBJ2-7|TRBV15
TGTGCCACCAGCAATGAACCAGGTTACGAGCAGTACTTC
CATSNEPGYEQYF
>NA|NA|TRBJ1-2|TRBV18
TGTGCCAGCTCACCATCCTCAACTACCGTCGTTCACTATGGCTACACCTTC
CASSPSSTTVVHYGYTF
>NA|few|TRBJ1-3|TRBV4-3
TGCGCCAGCAGCTTCCAGGGGAGCTCTGGAAACACCATATATTTT
CASSFQGSSGNTIYF
>TRBD2|NA|TRBJ2-3|TRBV5-4
TGTGCCAGCAGCTTAACCGTGAATAGCGGGGGCGCAGATACGCAGTATTTT
CASSLTVNSGGADTQYF
>TRBD1|NA|TRBJ2-2|TRBV7-2
TGTGCCAGCAGCTTCGGACAGGGTTCCGGGGAGCTGTTTTTT
CASSFGQGSGELFF
>NA|few|TRBJ2-5|TRBV27
TGTGCCAGCAGTTTATCGGGAGTTTGGGAGACCCAGTACTTC
CASSLSGVWETQYF
>TRBD2|NA|TRBJ2-5|TRBV28
TGTGCCAGCAGTTTGGGCGGGGGGCAAGAGACCCAGTACTTC
CASSLGGGQETQYF